This section outlines one T cell receptor (beta chain) sequence together with its context. Its binding antigen is unknown. Qualities for individual bases were not recorded, and no much larger clone is one base off. Between the V and J ends, shortened by 6 bases and 9 bases respectively, the junction contains 12 bases. The CDR3 spans 12 residues, from the cysteine through the phenylalanine. Just the 36-base CDR3 DNA is kept, in frame starting at base 1. This record comes from a study of CD8 T cells in Susac syndrome (dated by TCRdb to about 2019). As for the study more broadly: Whether CD8+ T cell activation and differentiation in Susac syndrome was antigen driven was tested using repertoire sequencing. The study at large found these results: The study acknowledged that relatively few individuals were included in the TCR sequencing and HLA analysis.

Peripheral blood CD8+ and CD4+ T cells from healthy donors, Susac syndrome patients and multiple sclerosis patients were profiled by high-throughput TCR beta sequencing. Multiple sclerosis controls were treatment-naive patients with stable or active relapsing-remitting disease fulfilling revised McDonald criteria. Bulk CD8+ and CD4+ T cells were purified magnetically by negative isolation, whereas CD8+ TEMRA cells were enriched by FACS. Blood was drawn into EDTA tubes, processed within 24 hours, and PBMCs were isolated by density gradient centrifugation. PBMCs intended for TCR sequencing were frozen in liquid nitrogen and were later thawed in a 37 degrees C water bath. Purity of sorted or isolated CD4+, CD8+ and CD8+ TEMRA cells was at least 90%. RNA was extracted using the RNeasy kit, and roughly 0.5 to 1 ug of the RNA was reverse transcribed with random hexamers. The immunoSEQ multiplex PCR assay, covering 54 Vbeta and 13 Jbeta segments, was used to amplify TCR beta CDR3 regions. PCR amplification bias was corrected by using a synthetic template baseline for primer optimization and computational correction. From the authors' description of their analysis: Only productive sequences were kept, with reads annotated to V, D and J genes according to IMGT and analyzed in immunoSEQ Analyzer. Clonality was computed as one minus Shannon entropy normalized by log2 of the number of productive unique sequences. For each patient and control, public and private clones were evaluated within the 100 most prevalent clones. Clones were defined as Susac-specific if absent from the healthy and MS cohorts, from approximately 1,100 published viral clones and from other ImmuneACCESS disease sequences. The raw public reads went through TCRdb reprocessing: fastp at Q25, MiXCR clone calling, in-frame beta chains kept. When rows share a CDR3 protein, they turn into one entry using the most common DNA and genes. The V and J calls follow TCRdb's processing rather than the paper's. This sample is represented by a few hundred thousand distinct CDR3 sequences; around 93% of them were singletons. The ten most abundant clones make up 0.065% to 0.075% of the sample.

The clonotype was recovered from a human donor with multiple sclerosis. The sample was CD4+ T cells from PBMCs. The chain links TRBV12-3 or TRBV12-4 with TRBJ2-4; there is no confident call for the D gene. The CDR3 protein sequence reads: CASSFGLGIQYF. DNA sequence: TGTGCCAGCAGCTTTGGGTTAGGCATTCAGTACTTC.